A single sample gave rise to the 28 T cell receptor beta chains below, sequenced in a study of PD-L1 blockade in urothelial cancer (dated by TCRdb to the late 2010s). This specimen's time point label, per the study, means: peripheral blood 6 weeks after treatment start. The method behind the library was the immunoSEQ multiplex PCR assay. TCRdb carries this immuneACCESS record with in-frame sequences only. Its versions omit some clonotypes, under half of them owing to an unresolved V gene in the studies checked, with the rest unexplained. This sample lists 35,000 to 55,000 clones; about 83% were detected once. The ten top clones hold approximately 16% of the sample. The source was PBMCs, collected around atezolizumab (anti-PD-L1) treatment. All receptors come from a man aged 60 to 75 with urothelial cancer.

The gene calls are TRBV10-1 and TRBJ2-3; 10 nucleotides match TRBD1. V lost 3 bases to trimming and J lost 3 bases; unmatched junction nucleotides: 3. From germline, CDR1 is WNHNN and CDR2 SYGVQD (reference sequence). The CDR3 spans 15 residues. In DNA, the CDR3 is TGCGCCAGCAGTGACCCGGGACAGGGGACAGATACGCAGTATTTT. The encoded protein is CASSDPGQGTDTQYF.

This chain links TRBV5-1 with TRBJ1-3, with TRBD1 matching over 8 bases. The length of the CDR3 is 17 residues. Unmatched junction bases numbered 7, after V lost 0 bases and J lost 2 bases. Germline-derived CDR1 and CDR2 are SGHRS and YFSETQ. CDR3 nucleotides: TGCGCCAGCAGCTTGGTATCCCAGGGGGCAACTGGAAACACCATATATTTT. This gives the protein CASSLVSQGATGNTIYF.

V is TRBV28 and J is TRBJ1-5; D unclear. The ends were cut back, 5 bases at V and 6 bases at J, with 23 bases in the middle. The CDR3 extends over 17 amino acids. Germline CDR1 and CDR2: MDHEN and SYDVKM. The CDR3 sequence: CASSLFVGLWDLQPQHF. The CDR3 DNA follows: TGTGCCAGCAGTCTCTTCGTTGGACTCTGGGATCTTCAGCCCCAGCATTTT.

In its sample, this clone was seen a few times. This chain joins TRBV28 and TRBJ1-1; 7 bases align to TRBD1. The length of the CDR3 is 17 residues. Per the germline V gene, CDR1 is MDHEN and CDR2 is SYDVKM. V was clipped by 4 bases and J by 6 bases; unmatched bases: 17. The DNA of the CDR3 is TGTGCCAGCAGTTCCCTTAACCCCGGGACAGTAAACCCTGAAGCTTTCTTT. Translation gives CASSSLNPGTVNPEAFF.

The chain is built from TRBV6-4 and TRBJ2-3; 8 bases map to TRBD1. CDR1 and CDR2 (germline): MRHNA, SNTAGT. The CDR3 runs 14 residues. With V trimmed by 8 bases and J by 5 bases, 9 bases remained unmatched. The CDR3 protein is CASAPDRGLDTQYF. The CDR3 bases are TGTGCCAGCGCCCCCGACAGGGGATTAGATACGCAGTATTTT.

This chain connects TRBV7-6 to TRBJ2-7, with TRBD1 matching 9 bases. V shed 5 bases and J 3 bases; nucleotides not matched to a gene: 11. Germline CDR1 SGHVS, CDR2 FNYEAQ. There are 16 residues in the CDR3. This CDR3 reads CASSPRPGTGNYEQYF. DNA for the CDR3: TGTGCCAGCAGCCCCCGCCCCGGGACAGGGAACTACGAGCAGTACTTC.

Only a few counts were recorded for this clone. The CDR3 here is CACSREAGGPDEQFF. CDR3 nucleotides: TGTGCCTGCAGTCGGGAAGCGGGGGGGCCTGATGAGCAGTTCTTC. The chain has TRBV30 and TRBJ2-1; 10 bases map to TRBD2. Germline-derived CDR1 and CDR2 are GTSNPN and SVGIG (reference sequence). Trimming removed 6 bases from V and 8 bases from J; junction bases left unmatched: 13. The CDR3 is 15 residues long.

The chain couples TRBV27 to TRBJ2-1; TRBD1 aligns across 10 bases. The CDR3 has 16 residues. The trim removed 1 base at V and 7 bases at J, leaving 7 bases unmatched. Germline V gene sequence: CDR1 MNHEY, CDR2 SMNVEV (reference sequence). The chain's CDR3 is CASSLLEGTGVNEQFF. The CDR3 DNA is TGTGCCAGCAGTTTATTGGAGGGGACAGGGGTGAATGAGCAGTTCTTC.

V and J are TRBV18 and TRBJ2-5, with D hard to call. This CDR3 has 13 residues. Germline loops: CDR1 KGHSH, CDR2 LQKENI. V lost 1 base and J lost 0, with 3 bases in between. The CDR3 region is CASSPRDQETQYF. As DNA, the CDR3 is TGTGCCAGCTCACCACGCGACCAAGAGACCCAGTACTTC. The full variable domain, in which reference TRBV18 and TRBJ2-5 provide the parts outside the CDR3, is NAGVMQNPRHLVRRRGQEARLRCSPMKGHSHVYWYRQLPEEGLKFMVYLQKENIIDESGMPKERFSAEFPKEGPSILRIQQVVRGDSAAYFCASSPRDQETQYFGPGTRLLVL.

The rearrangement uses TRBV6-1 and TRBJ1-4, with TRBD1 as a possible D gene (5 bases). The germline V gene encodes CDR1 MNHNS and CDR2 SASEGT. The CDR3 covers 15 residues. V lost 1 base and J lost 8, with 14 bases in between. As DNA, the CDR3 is TGTGCCAGCAGTGAAGACATGATGGGGGGGGAAAAACTGTTTTTT. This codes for CASSEDMMGGEKLFF.

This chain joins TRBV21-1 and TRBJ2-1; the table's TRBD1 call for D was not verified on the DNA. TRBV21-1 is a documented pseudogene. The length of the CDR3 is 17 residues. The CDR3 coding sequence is TGTGCCAGCAGCACTCAAAGACAGGGGGTTTACTACAATGAGCAGTTCTTC. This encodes CASSTQRQGVYYNEQFF.

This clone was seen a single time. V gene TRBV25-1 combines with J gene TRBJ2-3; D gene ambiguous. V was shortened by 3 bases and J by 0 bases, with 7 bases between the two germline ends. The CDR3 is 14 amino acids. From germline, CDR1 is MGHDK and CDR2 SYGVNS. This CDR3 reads CASSDTDSTDTQYF. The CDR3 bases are TGTGCCAGCAGTGACACAGACAGCACAGATACGCAGTATTTT.

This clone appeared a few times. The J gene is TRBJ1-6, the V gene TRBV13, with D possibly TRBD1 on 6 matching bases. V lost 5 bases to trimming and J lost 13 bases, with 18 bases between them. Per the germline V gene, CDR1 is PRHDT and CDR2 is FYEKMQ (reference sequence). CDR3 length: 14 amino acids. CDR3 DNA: TGTGCCAGCAGCCTGTCTGGGGACACGAGGCCCCTCCACTTT. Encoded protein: CASSLSGDTRPLHF.

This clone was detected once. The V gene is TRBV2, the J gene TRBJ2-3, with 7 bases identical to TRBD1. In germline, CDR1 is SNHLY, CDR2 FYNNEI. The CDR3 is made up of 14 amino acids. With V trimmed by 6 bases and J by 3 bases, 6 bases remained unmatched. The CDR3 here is CASRPGQETDTQYF. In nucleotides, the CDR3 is TGTGCCAGCAGACCCGGACAGGAGACAGATACGCAGTATTTT.

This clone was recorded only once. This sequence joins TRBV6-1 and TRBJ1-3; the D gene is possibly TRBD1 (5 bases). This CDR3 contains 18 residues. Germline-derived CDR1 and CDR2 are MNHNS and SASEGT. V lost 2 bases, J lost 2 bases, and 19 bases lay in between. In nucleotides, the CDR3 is TGTGCCAGCAGTGAAAAACGTGCAGGGTATCAGGCTGGAAACACCATATATTTT. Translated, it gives CASSEKRAGYQAGNTIYF.

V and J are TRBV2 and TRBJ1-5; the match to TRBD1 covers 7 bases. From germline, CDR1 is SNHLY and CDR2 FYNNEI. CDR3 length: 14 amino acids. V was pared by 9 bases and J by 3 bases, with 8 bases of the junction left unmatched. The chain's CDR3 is CARGGTGVNQPQHF. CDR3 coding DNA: TGTGCCAGGGGAGGAACAGGGGTCAATCAGCCCCAGCATTTT.

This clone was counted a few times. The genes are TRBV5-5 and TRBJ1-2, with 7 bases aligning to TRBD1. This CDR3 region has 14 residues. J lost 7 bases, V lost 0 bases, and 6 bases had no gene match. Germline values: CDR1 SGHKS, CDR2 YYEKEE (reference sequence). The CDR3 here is CASSLDQGDGGYTF. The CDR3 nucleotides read TGTGCCAGCAGCTTGGACCAGGGGGATGGTGGCTACACCTTC.

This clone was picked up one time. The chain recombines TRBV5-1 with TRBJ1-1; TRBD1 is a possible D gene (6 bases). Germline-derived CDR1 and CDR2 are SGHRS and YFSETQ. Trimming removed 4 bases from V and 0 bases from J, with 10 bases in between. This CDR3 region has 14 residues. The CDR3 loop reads CASSLGTLNTEAFF. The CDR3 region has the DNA TGCGCCAGCAGCCTAGGGACATTGAACACTGAAGCTTTCTTT.

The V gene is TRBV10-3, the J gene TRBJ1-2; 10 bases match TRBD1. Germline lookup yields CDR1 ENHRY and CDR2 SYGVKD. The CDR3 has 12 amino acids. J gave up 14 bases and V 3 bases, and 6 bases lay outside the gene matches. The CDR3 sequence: CAISDTDRGRTF. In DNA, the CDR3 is TGTGCCATCAGTGACACGGACAGGGGGAGGACCTTC.

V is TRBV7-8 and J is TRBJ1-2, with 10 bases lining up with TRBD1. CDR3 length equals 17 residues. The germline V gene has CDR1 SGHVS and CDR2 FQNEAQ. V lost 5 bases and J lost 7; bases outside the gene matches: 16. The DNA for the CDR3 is TGTGCCAGCAGCCCACCGCTGAGGACAGGGGGACTTCGTGGCTACACCTTC. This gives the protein CASSPPLRTGGLRGYTF.

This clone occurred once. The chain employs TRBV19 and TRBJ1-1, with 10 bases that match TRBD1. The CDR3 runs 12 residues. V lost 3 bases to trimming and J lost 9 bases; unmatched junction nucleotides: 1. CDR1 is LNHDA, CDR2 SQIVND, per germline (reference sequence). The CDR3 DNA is TGTGCCAGTAGTATGGGACAGGGGAAAGCTTTCTTT. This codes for CASSMGQGKAFF.

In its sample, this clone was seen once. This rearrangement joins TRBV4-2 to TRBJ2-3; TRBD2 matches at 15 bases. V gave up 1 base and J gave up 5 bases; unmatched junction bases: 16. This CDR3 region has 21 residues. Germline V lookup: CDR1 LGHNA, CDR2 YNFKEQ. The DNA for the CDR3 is TGTGCCAGCAGCCAAGCTTCGACCGGGACTAGCGGGGGGCCGTTTCGAGATACGCAGTATTTT. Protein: CASSQASTGTSGGPFRDTQYF.

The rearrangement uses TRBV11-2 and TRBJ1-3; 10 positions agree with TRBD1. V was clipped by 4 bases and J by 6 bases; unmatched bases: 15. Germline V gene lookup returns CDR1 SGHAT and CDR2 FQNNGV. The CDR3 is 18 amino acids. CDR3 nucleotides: TGTGCCAGCAGCTCCATCCGGTGGACAGGGGGGCGCAAAAACACCATATATTTT. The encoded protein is CASSSIRWTGGRKNTIYF.

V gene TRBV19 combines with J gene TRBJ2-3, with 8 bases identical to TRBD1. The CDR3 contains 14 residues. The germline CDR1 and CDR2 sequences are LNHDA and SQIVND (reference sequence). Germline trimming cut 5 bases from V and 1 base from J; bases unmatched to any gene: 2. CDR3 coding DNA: TGTGCCAGTAGTTCGACAGGGGGCACAGATACGCAGTATTTT. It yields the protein CASSSTGGTDTQYF.

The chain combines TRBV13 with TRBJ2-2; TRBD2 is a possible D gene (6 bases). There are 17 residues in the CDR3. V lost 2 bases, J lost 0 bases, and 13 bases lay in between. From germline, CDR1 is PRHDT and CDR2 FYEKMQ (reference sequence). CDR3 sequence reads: CASSLRGITANTGELFF. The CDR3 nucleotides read TGTGCCAGCAGCTTACGGGGGATAACCGCGAACACCGGGGAGCTGTTTTTT.

CDR3 amino acids: CASSELDRSYEQYF. CDR3 in DNA: TGTGCCAGCAGTGAATTGGACAGGTCCTACGAGCAGTACTTC. J is TRBJ2-7 and V is TRBV2; 7 bases are shared with TRBD1. The V gene's germline CDR1 is SNHLY and CDR2 FYNNEI. The CDR3 loop spans 14 amino acids. J lost 1 base, V lost 2 bases, and 2 bases had no gene match.

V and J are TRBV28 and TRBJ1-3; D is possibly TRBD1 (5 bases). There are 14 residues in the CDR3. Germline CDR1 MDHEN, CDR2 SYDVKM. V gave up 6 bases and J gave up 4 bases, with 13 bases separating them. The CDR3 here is CASSFWGEGNTIYF. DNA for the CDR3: TGTGCCAGCAGCTTTTGGGGCGAGGGAAACACCATATATTTT.

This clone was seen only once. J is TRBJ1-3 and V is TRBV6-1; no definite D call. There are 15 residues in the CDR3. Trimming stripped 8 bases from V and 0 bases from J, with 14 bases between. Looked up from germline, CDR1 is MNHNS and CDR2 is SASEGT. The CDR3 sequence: CASADWMSSGNTIYF. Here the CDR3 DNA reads TGTGCCAGCGCTGACTGGATGAGCTCTGGAAACACCATATATTTT.